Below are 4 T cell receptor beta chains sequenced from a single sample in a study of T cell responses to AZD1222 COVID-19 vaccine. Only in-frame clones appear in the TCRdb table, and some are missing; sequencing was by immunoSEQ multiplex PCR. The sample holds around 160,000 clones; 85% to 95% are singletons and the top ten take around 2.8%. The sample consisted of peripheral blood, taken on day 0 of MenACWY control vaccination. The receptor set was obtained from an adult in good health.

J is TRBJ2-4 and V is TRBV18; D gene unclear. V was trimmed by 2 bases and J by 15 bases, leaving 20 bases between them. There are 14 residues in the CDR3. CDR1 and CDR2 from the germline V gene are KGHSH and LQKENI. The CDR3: CASSPSFPANSVYF. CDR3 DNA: TGTGCCAGCTCACCAAGTTTTCCGGCAAACAGTGTGTACTTC.

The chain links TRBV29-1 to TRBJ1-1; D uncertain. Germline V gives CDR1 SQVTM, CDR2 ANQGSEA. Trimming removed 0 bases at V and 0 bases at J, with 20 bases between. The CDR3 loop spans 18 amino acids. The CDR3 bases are TGCAGCGTTGAAGATGGTTTCAGGAGAGGATCCTTGAACACTGAAGCTTTCTTT. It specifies CSVEDGFRRGSLNTEAFF.

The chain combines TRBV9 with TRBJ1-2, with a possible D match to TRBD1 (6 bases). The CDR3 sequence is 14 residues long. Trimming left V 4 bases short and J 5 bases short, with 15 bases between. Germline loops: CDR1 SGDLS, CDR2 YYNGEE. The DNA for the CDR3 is TGTGCCAGCAGCCCACAGGGTAACCTTTATGGCTACACCTTC. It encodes CASSPQGNLYGYTF. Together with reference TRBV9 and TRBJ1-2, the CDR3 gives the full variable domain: DSGVTQTPKHLITATGQRVTLRCSPRSGDLSVYWYQQSLDQGLQFLIQYYNGEERAKGNILERFSAQQFPDLHSELNLSSLELGDSALYFCASSPQGNLYGYTFGSGTRLTVV.

Here the CDR3 DNA reads TGTGCCAGCTCACCCCCGACATATGGGCGCGTCAACACTGAAGCTTTCTTT. It yields the protein CASSPPTYGRVNTEAFF. This rearrangement joins TRBV18 to TRBJ1-1; D not resolved. The CDR3 has 17 amino acids. Germline CDR1 and CDR2: KGHSH and LQKENI. V lost 3 bases, J lost 2 bases, and 19 bases lay in between.